This T cell receptor (beta chain) was sequenced during a study of circulating tumor DNA in untreated peripheral T-cell lymphoma. V shed 6 bases, J shed 6 bases, and the junction held 4 bases outside the gene matches. CDR1 is LNHDA and CDR2 is SQIVND in the germline V gene (reference sequence). The CDR3 totals 13 residues. Tumor tissue was collected at baseline, before treatment began. Clones were read by immunoSEQ multiplex PCR, and TCRdb kept only the in-frame ones, dropping some. The sample has some 7,000 clones; more than 55% are singletons. The sequencing input was tumor tissue. V and J are TRBV19 and TRBJ2-3, with 9 bases matching TRBD1. This sequence originates from a human donor with peripheral T-cell lymphoma. CDR3 DNA sequence: TGTGCCAGTAGGGGACAGGGTGCGGATACGCAGTATTTT. Translated: CASRGQGADTQYF.